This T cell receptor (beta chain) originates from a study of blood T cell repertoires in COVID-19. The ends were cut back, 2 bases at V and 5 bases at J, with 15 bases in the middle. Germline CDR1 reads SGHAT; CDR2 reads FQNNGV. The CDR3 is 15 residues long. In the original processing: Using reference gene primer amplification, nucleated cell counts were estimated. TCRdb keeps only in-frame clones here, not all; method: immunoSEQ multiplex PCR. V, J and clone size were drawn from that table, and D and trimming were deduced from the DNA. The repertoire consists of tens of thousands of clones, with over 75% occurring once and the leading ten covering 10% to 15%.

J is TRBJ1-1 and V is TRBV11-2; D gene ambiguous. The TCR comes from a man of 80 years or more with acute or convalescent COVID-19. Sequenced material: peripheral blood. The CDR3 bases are TGTGCCAGCAGCTTATACGCATCGGGGAGAACTGAAGCTTTCTTT. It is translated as CASSLYASGRTEAFF.